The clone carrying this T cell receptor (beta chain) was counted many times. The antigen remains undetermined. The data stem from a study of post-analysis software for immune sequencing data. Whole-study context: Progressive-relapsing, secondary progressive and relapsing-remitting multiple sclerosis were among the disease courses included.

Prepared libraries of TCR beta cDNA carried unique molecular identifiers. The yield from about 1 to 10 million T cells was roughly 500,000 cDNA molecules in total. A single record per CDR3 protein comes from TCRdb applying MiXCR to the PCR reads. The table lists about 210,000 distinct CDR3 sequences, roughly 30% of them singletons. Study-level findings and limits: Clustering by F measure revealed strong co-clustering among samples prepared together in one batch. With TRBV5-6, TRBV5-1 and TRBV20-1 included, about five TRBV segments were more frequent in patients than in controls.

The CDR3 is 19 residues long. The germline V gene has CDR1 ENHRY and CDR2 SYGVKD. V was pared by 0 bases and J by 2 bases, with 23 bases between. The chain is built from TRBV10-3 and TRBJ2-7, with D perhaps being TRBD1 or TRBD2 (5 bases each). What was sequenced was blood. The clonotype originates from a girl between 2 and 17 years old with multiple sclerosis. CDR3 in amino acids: CAISESFPPVGRIPYEQYF. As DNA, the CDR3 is TGTGCCATCAGTGAGTCTTTCCCACCGGTGGGACGGATTCCCTACGAGCAGTACTTC.